This TCR beta chain came from a study of PD-1 blockade in mismatch repair-deficient tumors. About the research overall: Enrolled about 2012-2017, patients had progressing, pretreated mismatch repair-deficient cancers of about a dozen types. The study's findings and limits: Tumor-resident clones, often absent from pretreatment blood, expanded after pembrolizumab and then contracted.

This clone was seen only once. The target antigen is unknown. PCR or immunohistochemistry showed mismatch repair deficiency in every enrolled patient. The CDR3 covers 14 residues. Per the germline V gene, CDR1 is SGHDT and CDR2 is YYEEEE. Trimming cost V 2 bases and J 3 bases, with 10 bases left between them. The data were produced by immunoSEQ multiplex PCR, yet TCRdb's version contains in-frame clones alone and is incomplete. The sample has 60,000 to 65,000 clones, 88% seen once; the top ten hold about 15%. The V gene is TRBV5-6, the J gene TRBJ2-3; D unclear. The sequences come from peripheral blood, collected 52 weeks after starting pembrolizumab. This TCR was sampled from an adult with mismatch repair-deficient cancer. As DNA, the CDR3 is TGTGCCAGCAGCTTCTCCAGTACTACAGATACGCAGTATTTT. Translation gives CASSFSSTTDTQYF.